The rows below give T cell receptor beta chains drawn from one sample of a study of tumor-infiltrating lymphocytes in localized non-small cell lung cancer. Produced via immunoSEQ multiplex PCR; TCRdb's table is partial and in-frame only. In the table there are approximately 2,700 clones, 65% of which are singletons. What was sequenced was uninvolved lung tissue not adjacent to the tumor. The receptor set was obtained from a human donor with non-small cell lung cancer. CDR3s include the opening cysteine and the closing phenylalanine or tryptophan. Fields, in order: D gene, clone size, V gene, CDR3 length, J gene, CDR3 DNA, CDR3 protein. The D gene is left open where the match is weak. Clone size is given for some rows only: seen once, a few or many times, or a class if the clone is expanded.

>TRBD1|NA|TRBV30|13|TRBJ1-2
TGTGCCTGGGGTCAGACAGGGTGGGATGGCTACACCTTC
CAWGQTGWDGYTF
>NA|NA|TRBV7-3|15|TRBJ2-5
TGTGCCAGCAGCCCCGGCCCATCGGCGTGGGAGACCCAGTACTTC
CASSPGPSAWETQYF
>TRBD2|large|TRBV10-3|17|TRBJ2-1
TGTGCCATCAGACTGACTAGCGGGAGGTTCGTTGCGAATGAGCAGTTCTTC
CAIRLTSGRFVANEQFF
>TRBD1|NA|TRBV6-1|15|TRBJ2-7
TGTGCCAGCAGTCAAGAAGGGACAGGGGGCTACGAGCAGTACTTC
CASSQEGTGGYEQYF
>NA|medium-sized|TRBV19|15|TRBJ2-7
TGTGCCAGTAGTATCTCCGGGACAAAGATCCACGAGCAGTACTTC
CASSISGTKIHEQYF
>NA|NA|TRBV28|14|TRBJ1-5
TGTGCCAGCAGTCCAACAGGGCGGGTTCAGCCCCAGCATTTT
CASSPTGRVQPQHF
>NA|NA|TRBV30|14|TRBJ2-1
TGTGCCTGGAGGCAGAAGGGTCTATACAATGAGCAGTTCTTC
CAWRQKGLYNEQFF
>TRBD1|few|TRBV19|15|TRBJ1-1
TGTGCCAGTAGTCTATCCACGACAGGGCACACTGAAGCTTTCTTT
CASSLSTTGHTEAFF
>TRBD2|NA|TRBV5-1|18|TRBJ2-2
TGCGCCAGCAGCTTGAGAGGTGGGACTAGCGGGTACACCGGGGAGCTGTTTTTT
CASSLRGGTSGYTGELFF
>NA|few|TRBV30|13|TRBJ1-5
TGTGCCTGGTCGACAAGAGTAAGTCAGCCCCAGCATTTT
CAWSTRVSQPQHF
>NA|NA|TRBV30|17|TRBJ1-4
TGTGCCTGGGGCGCCGAAATCCGGGGAGCAACTAATGAAAAACTGTTTTTT
CAWGAEIRGATNEKLFF
>TRBD1|NA|TRBV29-1|11|TRBJ2-7
TGCAGCGTTGCTACAGGGGCCGAGCAGTACTTC
CSVATGAEQYF
>NA|NA|TRBV7-2|14|TRBJ2-7
TGTGCCAGCAGCTTAGGCGGTCTCTCCTACGAGCAGTACTTC
CASSLGGLSYEQYF
>NA|NA|TRBV5-4|13|TRBJ2-1
TGTGCCAGCAGCTTTACCGATTACAATGAGCAGTTCTTC
CASSFTDYNEQFF
>TRBD1|few|TRBV20-1|11|TRBJ2-7
TGCAGTGCTGGGACAGCCTACGAGCAGTACTTC
CSAGTAYEQYF
>NA|few|TRBV6-4|13|TRBJ2-3
TGTGCCAGCAGTCTGACTAGCACAGATACGCAGTATTTT
CASSLTSTDTQYF
>TRBD1|NA|TRBV5-1|17|TRBJ2-7
TGCGCCAGTTTTGTGAGGACAGGGGTATCGAGCTCCTACGAGCAGTACTTC
CASFVRTGVSSSYEQYF
>TRBD1|NA|TRBV29-1|15|TRBJ1-1
TGCAGCGTTAGCTGGACAGGGACGGGAAACACTGAAGCTTTCTTT
CSVSWTGTGNTEAFF
>NA|NA|TRBV7-2|11|TRBJ2-7
TGTGCCAGCAGCTCATACTACGAGCAGTACTTC
CASSSYYEQYF
>TRBD2|NA|TRBV30|18|TRBJ2-3
TGTGCCTGGAGTGTCGCCCCCCGACTAGCGGGCCTAACAGATACGCAGTATTTT
CAWSVAPRLAGLTDTQYF
>TRBD1|NA|TRBV29-1|14|TRBJ2-2
TGCAGCGTCCGGGGACAGGGGGACACCGGGGAGCTGTTTTTT
CSVRGQGDTGELFF
>TRBD2|NA|TRBV30|14|TRBJ2-1
TGTGCCTGGTTAGCGGGAAGGTCGCCCAGTGAGCAGTTCTTC
CAWLAGRSPSEQFF
>NA|NA|TRBV5-4|14|TRBJ2-5
TGTGCCAGCAGCTTGGCGGGTCTGGGGGAGACCCAGTACTTC
CASSLAGLGETQYF
>NA|few|TRBV5-6|13|TRBJ1-1
TGTGCCAGCAGCTCTGGATCGGGCACTGAAGCTTTCTTT
CASSSGSGTEAFF
>NA|few|TRBV7-9|16|TRBJ1-2
TGTGCCAGCAGCCCTGACGGGCGCAGGGGAGACTATGGCTACACCTTC
CASSPDGRRGDYGYTF
>NA|NA|TRBV30|12|TRBJ1-5
TGTGCCGGGAAGTGGGGGGATCAGCCCCAGCATTTT
CAGKWGDQPQHF
>TRBD2|NA|TRBV30|15|TRBJ2-2
TGTGCCTGGGGAACCGGGACTAGCGGGAGCCGGGAGCTGTTTTTT
CAWGTGTSGSRELFF
>NA|few|TRBV19|15|TRBJ2-1
TGTGCCAGTAGTATTAAGGGCGGCCTTTACAATGAGCAGTTCTTC
CASSIKGGLYNEQFF